This T cell receptor (beta chain) is drawn from a study of blood T cell repertoires in COVID-19. Study background: Samples representing acute and convalescent COVID-19 were sourced from the United States, Italy and Spain. T cells, B-cell-depleted T cells, or PBMCs supplied cDNA or gDNA.

Original methodology: Reference gene primer amplification gave estimated nucleated cell counts. Measured with immunoSEQ multiplex PCR; TCRdb has only the in-frame clones, and not every one. V and J calls plus clone size are reproduced from that table; the DNA served to infer D and trimming. Among just under 90,000 clones listed, about 78% were seen once. About this clone itself: Additional DNA sequences in this sample encode the identical CDR3.

The CDR3 has 13 amino acids. CDR1 and CDR2 (germline): MNHEY, SVGAGI. V was shortened by 2 bases and J by 4 bases, with 8 bases between the two germline ends. The specimen was peripheral blood. The TCR comes from a woman of 80 years or more with acute or convalescent COVID-19. The V call is TRBV6-5, the J call TRBJ1-1; perhaps TRBD1 as D (5 bases). The DNA for the CDR3 is TGTGCCAGCAGTTACAGGGGCGGCACTGAAGCTTTCTTT. Amino acids: CASSYRGGTEAFF.